This T cell receptor beta chain was identified in a study of blood T cell repertoires in COVID-19 (dated by TCRdb to 2018 to 2020). Background for the entire study: The collaborator samples originated in the United States, Italy and Spain and spanned the acute and convalescent phases of COVID-19. The prospective study material was composed of cDNA or gDNA derived from T cells, B-cell-depleted T cells, or PBMCs. A de-identified subject ID, COVID-19 status, age in years and sex were almost always included in the sample metadata. The dataset comprised deeply sampled blood TCRbeta repertoires from subjects exposed to, actively infected with, or recovered from COVID-19. The repertoires were released in a freely available public database intended as a resource for research on the immune response to SARS-CoV-2. The samples were drawn from the first 160 participants of the ongoing ImmuneRACE study and from 1,200 or so subjects provided by 6 global collaborators. Where available, HLA class I and class II types were obtained from metadata supplied by the sample provider rather than from assay-based typing. Paper-wide results and their limitations: The amount of clinical and demographic metadata varied by source and participant and was provided uncurated.

The immunoSEQ Assay, a bias-controlled multiplex PCR, was used to amplify TCRbeta CDR3 regions from genomic DNA. Under the source paper's analysis protocol: The number of nucleated cells in each sample was estimated from the amplification of reference gene primers within the assay. To quantify the absolute abundance of each unique TCRbeta CDR3 rearrangement, sequence reads were collapsed and filtered. Productive Simpson clonality was computed per sample as the square root of Simpson's diversity index over productive rearrangements. TCRdb limited this immuneACCESS table to in-frame rearrangements with V and J called. A share of clones is missing; checked studies link under half to unresolved V genes, and the rest is unexplained. The DNA gave D and trimming, while V, J and clone size come from that table. Within this sample are 95,000 to 110,000 clones, with 80% to 90% of them counted one time only. The ten most abundant clones make up 3.5% to 4% of the sample.

On this clone: Its antigen remains undetermined. No much larger clonotype is one base removed from it; base qualities were not supplied.

The collaborating institutions used their own protocols to collect whole blood in K2EDTA tubes. For TCRbeta analysis, collaborator samples were shipped as frozen whole blood, as isolated PBMCs, or as DNA extracted from either sample type. Trimming removed 3 bases from V and 6 bases from J; the gene matches leave 4 bases unexplained. Via the germline V gene, CDR1 is SGDLS and CDR2 YYNGEE. Inclusive of the bounding cysteine and phenylalanine, the CDR3 is 13 residues long. Solely the CDR3 DNA is kept, with 39 bases framed from the first base. The chain is encoded by TRBV9 joined to TRBJ2-7; 9 nucleotides in the junction match TRBD2. This receptor was obtained from a woman aged 55-69 years with acute or convalescent COVID-19. The sample taken for sequencing was peripheral blood. Here the CDR3 is given as CASSAGTSLEQYF. The DNA reads TGTGCCAGCAGCGCCGGGACTAGCCTCGAGCAGTACTTC.